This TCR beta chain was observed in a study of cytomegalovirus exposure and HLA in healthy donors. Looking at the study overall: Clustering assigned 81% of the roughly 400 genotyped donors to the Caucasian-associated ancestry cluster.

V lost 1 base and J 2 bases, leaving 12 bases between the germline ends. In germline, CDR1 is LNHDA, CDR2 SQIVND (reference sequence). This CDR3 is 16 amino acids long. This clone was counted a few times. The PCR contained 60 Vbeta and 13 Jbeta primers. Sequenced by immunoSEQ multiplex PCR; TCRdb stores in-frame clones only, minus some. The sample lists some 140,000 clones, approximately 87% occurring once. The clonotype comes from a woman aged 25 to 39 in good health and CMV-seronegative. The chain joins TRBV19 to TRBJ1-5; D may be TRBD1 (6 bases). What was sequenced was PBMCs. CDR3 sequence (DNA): TGTGCCAGTAGTATAGTAGCGGGGGGCGGCAATCAGCCCCAGCATTTT. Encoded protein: CASSIVAGGGNQPQHF.